This T cell receptor (beta chain) came from a study of blood T cell repertoires in COVID-19. Study in general: PBMCs, B-cell-depleted T cells, or T cells were the source of the cDNA or gDNA that made up the material.

Repertoires were generated with immunoSEQ multiplex PCR, while TCRdb's copy carries only in-frame clones and drops some. The top ten clones hold 20% to 25% of a sample with more than 45,000 clones, about 85% of them seen once. The CDR3 sequence is 17 residues long. Trimming took 5 bases from V and 6 from J; bases not matched to a gene: 13. Germline CDR1 SGHAT, CDR2 FQNNGV. While infection was still active, Seattle patients were enrolled and then followed longitudinally. The sequenced sample consisted of peripheral blood. The rearrangement links TRBV11-2 to TRBJ2-3; TRBD2 matches at 11 bases. The clonotype was recovered from an elderly woman with COVID-19, enrolled during active disease. The CDR3 protein is CASSHYGASGGRDTQYF. CDR3 in DNA: TGTGCCAGCAGCCACTACGGGGCTAGCGGGGGGCGGGATACGCAGTATTTT. Combining the CDR3 with reference TRBV11-2 and TRBJ2-3 gives the whole variable domain EAGVAQSPRYKIIEKRQSVAFWCNPISGHATLYWYQQILGQGPKLLIQFQNNGVVDDSQLPKDRFSAERLKGVDSTLKIQPAKLEDSAVYLCASSHYGASGGRDTQYFGPGTRLTVL.